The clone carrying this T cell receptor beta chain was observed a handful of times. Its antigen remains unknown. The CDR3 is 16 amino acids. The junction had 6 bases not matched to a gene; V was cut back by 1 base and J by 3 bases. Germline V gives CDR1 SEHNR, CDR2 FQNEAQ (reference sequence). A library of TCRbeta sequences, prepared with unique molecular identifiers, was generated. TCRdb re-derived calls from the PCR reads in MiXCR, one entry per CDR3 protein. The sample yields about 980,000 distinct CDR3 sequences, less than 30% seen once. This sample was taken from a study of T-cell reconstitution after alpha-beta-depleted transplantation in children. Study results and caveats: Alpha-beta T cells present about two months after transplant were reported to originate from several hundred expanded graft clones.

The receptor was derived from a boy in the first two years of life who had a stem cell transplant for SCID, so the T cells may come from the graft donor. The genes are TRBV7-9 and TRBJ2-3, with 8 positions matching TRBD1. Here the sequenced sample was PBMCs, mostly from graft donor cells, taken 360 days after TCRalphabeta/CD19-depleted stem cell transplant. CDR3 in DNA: TGTGCCAGCAGCTTAGTCGGCGGACAGGGTACAGATACGCAGTATTTT. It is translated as CASSLVGGQGTDTQYF.